These T cell receptor beta chains were read from a single sample in a study of blood T cells in healthy people across ages. Via MiXCR, TCRdb re-called the 5' RACE reads, giving one row per CDR3 protein. The top ten clones hold approximately 17% of a sample with 550,000 to 600,000 distinct CDR3 sequences, 25% to 30% of them seen once. Sequencing was performed on blood. Every receptor here comes from a woman in her 70s in good health. CDR3s include the opening cysteine and the closing phenylalanine or tryptophan. Fields, in order: V gene, clone size, J gene, D gene, CDR3 DNA, CDR3 protein. The D gene is left open where the match is weak. Expanded clones get a size class; other rows say once, few or many, or leave the size out.

>TRBV5-8|NA|TRBJ2-5|TRBD2
TGTGCCAGCAGCTCTAGCGGGGGTGCGTACCAAGAGACCCAGTACTTC
CASSSSGGAYQETQYF
>TRBV28|once|TRBJ2-3|TRBD1
TGTGCCAGCAGGGCTCCTTTGTTTAGGGGGCCCACAGATACGCAGTATTTT
CASRAPLFRGPTDTQYF
>TRBV12-3/TRBV12-4|NA|TRBJ2-7|NA
TGTGCCAGCACCATAGGGTCCGTGAGGAGCGAGCAGTACTTC
CASTIGSVRSEQYF
>TRBV2|few|TRBJ2-3|TRBD1
TGTGCCAGCAGGGCCGGGACAGTGTACACAGATACGCAGTATTTT
CASRAGTVYTDTQYF
>TRBV14|NA|TRBJ2-2|NA
TGTGCCAGCAGCCAAGATCTCGTCGGGGAGCTGTTTTTT
CASSQDLVGELFF
>TRBV20-1|many|TRBJ2-1|TRBD2
TGCAGTGCTAGGACCGGGGGGGCCAGGAACAATGAGCAGTTCTTC
CSARTGGARNNEQFF
>TRBV20-1|many|TRBJ2-1|TRBD2
TGCAGTGTGGGACTACCCCCGGCTGAGCAGTTCTTC
CSVGLPPAEQFF
>TRBV12-3/TRBV12-4|few|TRBJ2-3|NA
TGTGCCAGCAGCCCAAATGTAGTGGCGCAGTATTTT
CASSPNVVAQYF
>TRBV27|few|TRBJ1-5|NA
TGTGCCAGCAGGCCGAATAGCAATCAGCCCCAGCATTTT
CASRPNSNQPQHF
>TRBV29-1|NA|TRBJ1-5|TRBD1
TGCAGCGTTGGAGGGACAGGATCAAATCAGCCCCAGCATTTT
CSVGGTGSNQPQHF
>TRBV6-2/TRBV6-3|NA|TRBJ2-3|TRBD1
TGTGCCAGCAGTCCAGGGACAGGACTTAGCACAGATACGCAGTATTTT
CASSPGTGLSTDTQYF
>TRBV20-1|NA|TRBJ2-5|NA
TGCAGTGCTAGAGATGGGGGTGGGGGGACCCAGTACTTC
CSARDGGGGTQYF
>TRBV24-1|NA|TRBJ1-2|NA
TGTGCCACCAGTGACTCGGACTTCTCCCCTAACTATGGCTACACCTTC
CATSDSDFSPNYGYTF
>TRBV4-1|few|TRBJ1-4|NA
TGCGCCAGCAGTCAAGTCAGCGGGGGCAGGTCTGAAGAAAAACTGTTTTTT
CASSQVSGGRSEEKLFF
>TRBV20-1|few|TRBJ2-3|NA
TGCAGTCTTACGGGCTCCACAGATACGCAGTATTTT
CSLTGSTDTQYF
>TRBV29-1|NA|TRBJ1-1|TRBD1
TGCAGCGTTGGACAGGGGAAGTTTACTGAAGCTTTCTTT
CSVGQGKFTEAFF
>TRBV12-3/TRBV12-4|NA|TRBJ2-2|NA
TGTGCCAGCAGTTCTTGGGACACCGGGGAGCTGTTTTTT
CASSSWDTGELFF
>TRBV12-3/TRBV12-4|NA|TRBJ2-7|NA
TGTGCCGGCAGTTTTGGGTCATACGAGCAGTACTTC
CAGSFGSYEQYF
>TRBV12-3/TRBV12-4|NA|TRBJ1-1|NA
TGTGCCAGCAGTTTTCAGGGAGGGGGGTCTGAAGCTTTCTTT
CASSFQGGGSEAFF
>TRBV29-1|few|TRBJ1-2|TRBD1
TGCAGCGTTGGAGGGGGCGAAGGCTATGGCTACACCTTC
CSVGGGEGYGYTF
>TRBV3-1|few|TRBJ2-5|NA
TGTGCCAGCAGCCAAGTGGCTATCCAAGAGACCCAGTACTTC
CASSQVAIQETQYF
>TRBV9|NA|TRBJ2-7|NA
TGTGCCAGCAGCGTAGGACAGAGCTCCTACGAGCAGTACTTC
CASSVGQSSYEQYF
>TRBV6-1|NA|TRBJ2-5|NA
TGTGCCAGCAGTTCCTGGGACACCCTCCGAGAGACCCAGTACTTC
CASSSWDTLRETQYF
>TRBV10-3|NA|TRBJ2-3|TRBD1
TGTGCCATCAGTGAGGAAGTAGGGACAGCTTCGCAGTATTTT
CAISEEVGTASQYF
>TRBV12-3/TRBV12-4|few|TRBJ2-1|TRBD2
TGTGCCAGCAGTCTAAGTATAGCGGGGGGGACCAGTGAGCAGTTCTTC
CASSLSIAGGTSEQFF
>TRBV7-3|NA|TRBJ1-2|NA
TGTGCCAGCAGCTTAAACGGCAAAACTAACTATGGCTACACCTTC
CASSLNGKTNYGYTF
>TRBV4-1|few|TRBJ2-6|TRBD2
TGCGCCAGCAGCCAAGAGAGCGGGGGGTCATCCAGTTTTGGGGCCAACGTCCTGACTTTC
CASSQESGGSSSFGANVLTF
>TRBV5-1|NA|TRBJ2-5|TRBD2
TGCGCCAGCAGCTTGGGACTAGCGGGGGGAGAAGAGACCCAGTACTTC
CASSLGLAGGEETQYF
>TRBV3-1|NA|TRBJ2-7|TRBD1
TGTGCCAGCAGCCAAGAATTGGTACGGACAGGGGAATACGAGCAGTACTTC
CASSQELVRTGEYEQYF
>TRBV27|NA|TRBJ1-3|NA
TGTGCCAGCAGTCCCCCTCGGAGGCACTACTCTGGAAACACCATATATTTT
CASSPPRRHYSGNTIYF